Detailed here is one T cell receptor beta chain. The antigen it recognizes is unknown. Qualities for individual bases were not recorded, and no much larger clone is one base off. The data originate from a study of T cells after yellow fever vaccination (dated by TCRdb to 2018 to 2020). Regarding the complete study: Libraries from fractions with low cell numbers were prepared with the SMART-Seq v4 Ultra Low Input RNA kit. To follow T-cell clones before and after both primary and booster YFV17D yellow fever vaccination, bulk TCR alpha and beta repertoires underwent longitudinal sequencing. Two healthy male donors, one aged 18 to 30 and one aged 30 to 40 years, made up the cohort. Blood was collected at multiple timepoints before and after primary and secondary immunization, and bulk PBMC replicates and cell subsets were isolated. Overall study results and their limits: The study included only two donors, which limits how far the findings can be generalized. FACS-sorted repertoires could contain abundant contaminating clonotypes from the bulk population, so computational filtering was required. After the booster, most of the clones that had expanded following primary vaccination were detected again (96% of CD4 and around 88% of CD8), which suggests that memory was broadly maintained. A small share of clonotypes was detected in both CD4 and CD8 compartments, with the overlap likely arising from convergent recombination. Compared with the primary T-cell response, the secondary T-cell response was weaker but faster, peaking on day 5 rather than day 15.

The sample's treatment or condition label, in plain terms: live attenuated yellow fever vaccine strain. At each blood-draw timepoint, two biological replicates of bulk PBMCs were collected. PBMCs were isolated from peripheral blood using a standard Ficoll-Paque protocol. RNA was extracted with TriZol from bulk PBMCs, CD4 and CD8 fractions, and dextramer-positive and dextramer-negative fractions. Data came from an Illumina NovaSeq 6000. TCR cDNA was made using 5'RACE template switching, a step that added a universal primer site and unique molecular identifiers. Priming for cDNA synthesis came from both the TCR alpha and TCR beta constant segments. Two PCR steps were used to amplify libraries, with sample barcodes and sequencing adapters being added in the second step. Sequencing of libraries was performed on Illumina HiSeq 2500 (2x100 bp) or NovaSeq (2x150 bp). Per the authors' processing: Demultiplexing of reads and collapsing into UMI consensus sequences were performed with MIGEC, and V(D)J alignment was carried out with MiXCR. Vaccine-responding clonotypes were identified with edgeR using replicate PBMC samples, with FDR below 0.01 and a log2 fold change above 5 up to day 15 being required. Each bulk clonotype was labeled CD4 or CD8 based on which sequenced repertoire, CD4 or CD8, contained the clonotype at higher abundance. Using fastp at Q25 and MiXCR, TCRdb reprocessed the public reads and kept productive beta chains. Each entry is one CDR3 protein sequence, shown with its most common DNA and genes. These V and J calls derive from TCRdb rather than the authors' analysis. This sample has 300,000 to 400,000 distinct CDR3 sequences in its table, and 3% to 4.5% of those were observed once. The ten largest clones capture 20% to 25% of the sample.

The sequence was collected from a man younger than 30 who received the YFV17D yellow fever vaccine. Material: PBMCs, obtained 5 days after the yellow fever booster vaccination.

The CDR3 protein: CASSYVGGDSYGYTF. The nucleotides are TGTGCCAGCAGTTATGTTGGGGGGGACAGCTATGGCTACACCTTC. The receptor chain draws on TRBV6-5 and TRBJ1-2; 7 bases in the junction line up with TRBD1. The germline V gene supplies CDR1 MNHEY and CDR2 SVGAGI. There are 15 amino acids in the CDR3, from cysteine to phenylalanine inclusive. The retained sequence is limited to the CDR3, 45 bases, with the frame set at the first base. V loses 3 bases at its end and J loses 4 bases; junction bases beyond the gene matches: 8.